This TCR beta chain appears in the sequencing data of a study of cytomegalovirus exposure and HLA in healthy donors. Findings and limits, study-wide: In a later analysis, TCR beta V- and J-gene trimming was associated with a missense DCLRE1C variant. The likely explanation for a cluster of highly shared sequence variants was sequencing artifact. Most observed TCR sequences were rare, whereas some public TCRs were detected in many donors.

On this clone itself: Its target is not known.

It was with 60 Vbeta and 13 Jbeta primers that the PCR ran. Measured with immunoSEQ multiplex PCR; TCRdb has only the in-frame clones, and not every one. The data show more than 85,000 clones, 69% seen once. V gave up 0 bases and J gave up 2 bases, with 9 bases separating them. Germline V CDR1 and CDR2: SGHDT, YYEEEE. This CDR3 region has 14 residues. The chain joins TRBV5-6 to TRBJ2-7; D unclear. Sequencing was done on a sample of PBMCs. This receptor was obtained from a woman aged 70-85 years in good health and CMV-seropositive. The CDR3 protein is CASSLASPTYEQYF. DNA for the CDR3: TGTGCCAGCAGCTTGGCCAGTCCAACCTACGAGCAGTACTTC.